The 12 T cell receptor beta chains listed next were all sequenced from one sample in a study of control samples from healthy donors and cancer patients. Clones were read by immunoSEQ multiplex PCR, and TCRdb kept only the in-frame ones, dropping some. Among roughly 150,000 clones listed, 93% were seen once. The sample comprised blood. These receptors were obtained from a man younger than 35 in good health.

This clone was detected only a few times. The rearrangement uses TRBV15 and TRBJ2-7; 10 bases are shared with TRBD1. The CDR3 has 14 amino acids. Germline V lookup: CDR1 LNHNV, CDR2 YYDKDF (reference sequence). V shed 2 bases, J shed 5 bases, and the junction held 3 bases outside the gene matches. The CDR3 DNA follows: TGTGCCACCAGCAGACCCGGGACAGGGGACGAGCAGTACTTC. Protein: CATSRPGTGDEQYF.

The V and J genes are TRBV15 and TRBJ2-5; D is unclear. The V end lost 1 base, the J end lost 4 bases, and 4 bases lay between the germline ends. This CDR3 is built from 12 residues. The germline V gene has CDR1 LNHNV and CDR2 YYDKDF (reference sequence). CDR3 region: CATSRGRETQYF. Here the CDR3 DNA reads TGTGCCACCAGCAGAGGTCGAGAGACCCAGTACTTC.

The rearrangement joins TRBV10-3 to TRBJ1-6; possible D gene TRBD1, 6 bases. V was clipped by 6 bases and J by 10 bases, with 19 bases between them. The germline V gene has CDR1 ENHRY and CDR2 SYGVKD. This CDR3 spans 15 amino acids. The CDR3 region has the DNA TGTGCCATCAGGGGTTACGACAGGAATCACTCACCCCTCCACTTT. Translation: CAIRGYDRNHSPLHF.

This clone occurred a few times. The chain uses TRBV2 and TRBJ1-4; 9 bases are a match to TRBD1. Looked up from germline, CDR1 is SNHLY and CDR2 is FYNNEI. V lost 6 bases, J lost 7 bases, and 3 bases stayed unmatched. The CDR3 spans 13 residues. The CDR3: CASRGQGGEKLFF. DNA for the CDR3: TGTGCCAGCAGGGGACAGGGAGGTGAAAAACTGTTTTTT.

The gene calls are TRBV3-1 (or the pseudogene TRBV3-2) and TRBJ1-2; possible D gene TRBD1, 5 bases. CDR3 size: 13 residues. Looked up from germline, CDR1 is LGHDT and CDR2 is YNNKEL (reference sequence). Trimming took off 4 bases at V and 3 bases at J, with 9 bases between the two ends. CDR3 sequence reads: CASSPGPYYGYTF. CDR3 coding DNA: TGTGCCAGCAGCCCGGGACCCTACTATGGCTACACCTTC.

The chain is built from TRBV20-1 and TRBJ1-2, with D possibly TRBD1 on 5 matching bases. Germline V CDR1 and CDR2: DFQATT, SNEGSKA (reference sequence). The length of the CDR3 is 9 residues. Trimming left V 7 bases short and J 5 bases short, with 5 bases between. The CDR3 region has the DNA TGCAGTGGGGGGTATGGCTACACCTTC. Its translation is CSGGYGYTF.

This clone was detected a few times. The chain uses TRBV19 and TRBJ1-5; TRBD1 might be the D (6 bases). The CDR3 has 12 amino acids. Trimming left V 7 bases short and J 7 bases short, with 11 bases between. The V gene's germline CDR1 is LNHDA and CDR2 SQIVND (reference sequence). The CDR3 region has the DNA TGTGCCAGTAAGGGGGGCGGCCAGCCCCAGCATTTT. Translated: CASKGGGQPQHF.

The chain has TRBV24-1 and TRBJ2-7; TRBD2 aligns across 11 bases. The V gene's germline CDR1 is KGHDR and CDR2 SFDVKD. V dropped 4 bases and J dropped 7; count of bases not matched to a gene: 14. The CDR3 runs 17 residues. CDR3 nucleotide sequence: TGTGCCACCAGTGACCACGGACTTGGACTAGCGGGTGGTGAGCAGTACTTC. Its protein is CATSDHGLGLAGGEQYF.

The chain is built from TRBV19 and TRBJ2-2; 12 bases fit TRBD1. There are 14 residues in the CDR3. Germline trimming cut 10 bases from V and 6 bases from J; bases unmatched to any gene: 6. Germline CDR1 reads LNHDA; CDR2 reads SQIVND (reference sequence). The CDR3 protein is CATRDRGLPGELFF. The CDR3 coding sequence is TGTGCCACCCGGGACAGGGGGCTTCCCGGGGAGCTGTTTTTT.

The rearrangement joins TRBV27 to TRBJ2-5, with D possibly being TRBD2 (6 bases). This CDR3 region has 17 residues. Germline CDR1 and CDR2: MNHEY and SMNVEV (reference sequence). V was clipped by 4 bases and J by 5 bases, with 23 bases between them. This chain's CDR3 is CASSSTPPHVREETQYF. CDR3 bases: TGTGCCAGCAGTTCTACTCCACCACACGTCCGGGAGGAGACCCAGTACTTC.

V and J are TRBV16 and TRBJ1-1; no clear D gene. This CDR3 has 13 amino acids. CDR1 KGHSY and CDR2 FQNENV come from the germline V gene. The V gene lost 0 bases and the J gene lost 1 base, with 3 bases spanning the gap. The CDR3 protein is CASSQSANTEAFF. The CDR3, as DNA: TGTGCCAGCAGCCAATCCGCGAACACTGAAGCTTTCTTT.

The CDR3 region is CASRPDRGRINTEAFF. Written as DNA, the CDR3 is TGTGCCAGCAGACCCGACAGGGGTCGGATAAACACTGAAGCTTTCTTT. The gene calls are TRBV27 and TRBJ1-1; 8 bases map to TRBD1. This CDR3 has 16 residues. Trimming cost V 6 bases and J 2 bases; bases outside gene matches: 11. The germline gives CDR1 MNHEY, CDR2 SMNVEV (reference sequence).